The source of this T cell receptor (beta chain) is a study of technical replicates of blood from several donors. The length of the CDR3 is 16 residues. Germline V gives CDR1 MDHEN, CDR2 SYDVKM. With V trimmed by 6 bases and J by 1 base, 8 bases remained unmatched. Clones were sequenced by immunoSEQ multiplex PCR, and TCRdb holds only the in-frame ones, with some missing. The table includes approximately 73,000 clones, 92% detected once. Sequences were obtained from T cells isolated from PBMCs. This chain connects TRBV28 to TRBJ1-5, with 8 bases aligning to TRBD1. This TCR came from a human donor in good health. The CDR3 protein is CASSPQRTGSNQPQHF. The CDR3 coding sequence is TGTGCCAGCAGCCCTCAGAGGACAGGGAGCAATCAGCCCCAGCATTTT.